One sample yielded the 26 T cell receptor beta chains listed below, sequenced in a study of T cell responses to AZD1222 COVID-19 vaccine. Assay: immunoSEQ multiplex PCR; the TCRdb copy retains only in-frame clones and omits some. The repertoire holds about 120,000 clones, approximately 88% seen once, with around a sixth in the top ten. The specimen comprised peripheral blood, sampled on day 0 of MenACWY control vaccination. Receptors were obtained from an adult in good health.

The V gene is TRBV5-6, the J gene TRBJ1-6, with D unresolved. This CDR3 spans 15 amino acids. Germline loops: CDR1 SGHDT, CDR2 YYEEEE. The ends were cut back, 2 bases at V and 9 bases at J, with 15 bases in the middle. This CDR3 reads CASSLAGQSVSPLHF. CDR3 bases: TGTGCCAGCAGCTTAGCAGGTCAAAGTGTTTCACCCCTCCACTTT.

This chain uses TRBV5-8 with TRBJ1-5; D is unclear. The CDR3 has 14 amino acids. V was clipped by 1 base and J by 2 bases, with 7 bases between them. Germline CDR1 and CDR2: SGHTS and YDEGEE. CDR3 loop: CASSLLGRNQPQHF. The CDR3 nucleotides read TGTGCCAGCAGCTTGCTGGGTCGCAATCAGCCCCAGCATTTT.

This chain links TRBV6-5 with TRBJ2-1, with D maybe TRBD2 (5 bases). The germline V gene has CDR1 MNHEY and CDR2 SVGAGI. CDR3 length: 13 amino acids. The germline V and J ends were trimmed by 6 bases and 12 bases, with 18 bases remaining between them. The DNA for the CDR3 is TGTGCCAGCAGCTATGAAAGCGGTGCGATGCAGTTCTTC. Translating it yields CASSYESGAMQFF.

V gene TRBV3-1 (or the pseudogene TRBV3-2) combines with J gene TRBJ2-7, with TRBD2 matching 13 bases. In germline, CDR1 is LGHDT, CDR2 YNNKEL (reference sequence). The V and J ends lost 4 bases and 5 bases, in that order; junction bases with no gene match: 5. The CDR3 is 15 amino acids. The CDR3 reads CASSRGLAGSNEQYF. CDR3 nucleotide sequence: TGTGCCAGCAGCCGGGGACTAGCGGGATCAAACGAGCAGTACTTC.

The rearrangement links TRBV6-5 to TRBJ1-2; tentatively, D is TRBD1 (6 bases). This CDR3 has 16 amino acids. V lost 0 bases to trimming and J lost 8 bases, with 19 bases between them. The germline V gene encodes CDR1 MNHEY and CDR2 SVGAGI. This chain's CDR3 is CASSYSVTGRRGGYTF. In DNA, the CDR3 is TGTGCCAGCAGTTACTCGGTTACAGGGAGGAGAGGCGGCTACACCTTC.

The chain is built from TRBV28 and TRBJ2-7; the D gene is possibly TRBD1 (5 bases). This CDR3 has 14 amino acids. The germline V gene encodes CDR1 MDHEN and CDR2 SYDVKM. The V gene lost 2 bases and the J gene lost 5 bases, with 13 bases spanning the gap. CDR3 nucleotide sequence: TGTGCCAGCAGTTTAAGACAGCGATTTGACGAGCAGTACTTC. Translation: CASSLRQRFDEQYF.

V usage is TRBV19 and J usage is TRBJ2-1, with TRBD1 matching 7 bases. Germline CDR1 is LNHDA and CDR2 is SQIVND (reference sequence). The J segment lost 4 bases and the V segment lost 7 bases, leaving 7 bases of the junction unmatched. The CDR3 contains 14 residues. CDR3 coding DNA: TGTGCCAGTACTCCGGGACAGTCATACAATGAGCAGTTCTTC. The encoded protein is CASTPGQSYNEQFF.

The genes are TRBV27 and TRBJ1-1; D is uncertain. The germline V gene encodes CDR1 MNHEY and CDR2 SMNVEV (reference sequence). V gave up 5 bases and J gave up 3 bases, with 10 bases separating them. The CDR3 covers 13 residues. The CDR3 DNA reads TGTGCCAGCAGTACCCAGAAGGACACTGAAGCTTTCTTT. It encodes CASSTQKDTEAFF.

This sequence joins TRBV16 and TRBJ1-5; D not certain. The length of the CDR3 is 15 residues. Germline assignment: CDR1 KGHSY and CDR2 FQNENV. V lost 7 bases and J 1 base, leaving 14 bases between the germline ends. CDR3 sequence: CASTHPLASNQPQHF. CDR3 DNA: TGTGCCAGCACCCATCCACTAGCGAGCAATCAGCCCCAGCATTTT. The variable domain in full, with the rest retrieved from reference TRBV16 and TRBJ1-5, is GEEVAQTPKHLVRGEGQKAKLYCAPIKGHSYVFWYQQVLKNEFKFLISFQNENVFDETGMPKERFSAKCLPNSPCSLEIQATKLEDSAVYFCASTHPLASNQPQHFGDGTRLSIL.

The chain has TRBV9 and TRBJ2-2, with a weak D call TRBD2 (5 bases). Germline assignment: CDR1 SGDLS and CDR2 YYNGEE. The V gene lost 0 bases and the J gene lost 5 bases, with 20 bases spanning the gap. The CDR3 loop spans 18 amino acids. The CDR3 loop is CASSVDVGRIRRTGELFF. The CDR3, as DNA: TGTGCCAGCAGCGTAGATGTGGGAAGGATCCGGAGGACCGGGGAGCTGTTTTTT.

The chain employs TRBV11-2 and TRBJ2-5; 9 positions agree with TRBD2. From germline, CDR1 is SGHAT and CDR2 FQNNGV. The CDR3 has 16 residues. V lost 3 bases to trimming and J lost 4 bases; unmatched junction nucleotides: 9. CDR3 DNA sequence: TGTGCCAGCAGCTTGGATAGCGGGAGTATAGTAGAGACCCAGTACTTC. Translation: CASSLDSGSIVETQYF.

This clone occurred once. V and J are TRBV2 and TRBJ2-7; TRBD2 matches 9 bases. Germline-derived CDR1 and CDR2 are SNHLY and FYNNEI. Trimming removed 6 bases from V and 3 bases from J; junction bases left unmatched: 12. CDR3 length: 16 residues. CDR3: CASRSTGLAGNYEQYF. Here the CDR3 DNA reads TGTGCCAGCAGATCTACGGGACTAGCCGGAAACTACGAGCAGTACTTC.

Here the CDR3 reads CASSMAGSYEQYF. The CDR3 DNA reads TGTGCCAGCAGTATGGCGGGGAGCTACGAGCAGTACTTC. The V call is TRBV6-5, the J call TRBJ2-7; tentative D call: TRBD2 (6 bases). V shed 5 bases and J shed 3 bases, with 11 bases lying between them. Germline CDR1 reads MNHEY; CDR2 reads SVGAGI. The CDR3 has 13 amino acids.

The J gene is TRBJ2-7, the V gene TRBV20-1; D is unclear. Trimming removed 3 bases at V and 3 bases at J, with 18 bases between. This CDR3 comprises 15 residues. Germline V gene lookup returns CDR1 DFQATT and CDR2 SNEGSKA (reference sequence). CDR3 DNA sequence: TGCAGTGCTAGTGGGTCCGGTGTCGGTTACTACGAGCAGTACTTC. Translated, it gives CSASGSGVGYYEQYF.

The CDR3 sequence is CASSLGRVGNQPQHF. In DNA form, the CDR3 reads TGTGCCAGCAGTTTGGGAAGGGTAGGCAATCAGCCCCAGCATTTT. The rearrangement links TRBV28 to TRBJ1-5; D uncertain. Trimming took off 3 bases at V and 2 bases at J, with 11 bases between the two ends. CDR3 length: 15 residues. From germline, CDR1 is MDHEN and CDR2 SYDVKM.

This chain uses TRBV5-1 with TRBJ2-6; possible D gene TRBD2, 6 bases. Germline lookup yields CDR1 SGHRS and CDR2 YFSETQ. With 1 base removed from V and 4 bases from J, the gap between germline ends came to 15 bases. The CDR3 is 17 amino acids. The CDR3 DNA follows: TGCGCCAGCAGCTTGTCCGGGGGAGGTGCCGGGGCCAACGTCCTGACTTTC. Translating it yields CASSLSGGGAGANVLTF.

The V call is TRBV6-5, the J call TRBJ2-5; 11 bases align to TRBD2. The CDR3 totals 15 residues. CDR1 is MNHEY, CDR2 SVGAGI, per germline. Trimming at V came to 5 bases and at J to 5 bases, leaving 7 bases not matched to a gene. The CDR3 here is CASSPRLAGLETQYF. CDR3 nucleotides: TGTGCCAGCAGTCCACGACTAGCGGGACTCGAGACCCAGTACTTC.

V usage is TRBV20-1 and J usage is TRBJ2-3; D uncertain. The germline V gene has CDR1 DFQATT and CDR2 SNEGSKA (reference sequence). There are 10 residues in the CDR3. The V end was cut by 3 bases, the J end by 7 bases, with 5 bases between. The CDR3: CSASSHTQYF. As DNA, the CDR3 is TGCAGTGCTAGCTCGCATACGCAGTATTTT.

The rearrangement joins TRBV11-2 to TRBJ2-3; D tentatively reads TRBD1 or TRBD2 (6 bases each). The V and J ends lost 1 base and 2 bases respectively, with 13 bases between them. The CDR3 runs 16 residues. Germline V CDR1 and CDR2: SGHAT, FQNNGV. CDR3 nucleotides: TGTGCCAGCAGCTTAGCAGGCGGGACAATCACAGATACGCAGTATTTT. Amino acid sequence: CASSLAGGTITDTQYF.

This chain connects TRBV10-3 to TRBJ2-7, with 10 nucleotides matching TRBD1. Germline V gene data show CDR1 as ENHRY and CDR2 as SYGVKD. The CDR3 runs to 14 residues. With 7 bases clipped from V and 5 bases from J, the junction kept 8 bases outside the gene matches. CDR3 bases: TGTGCCATCACTCACGGGACAGGGGCCAACGAGCAGTACTTC. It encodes CAITHGTGANEQYF.

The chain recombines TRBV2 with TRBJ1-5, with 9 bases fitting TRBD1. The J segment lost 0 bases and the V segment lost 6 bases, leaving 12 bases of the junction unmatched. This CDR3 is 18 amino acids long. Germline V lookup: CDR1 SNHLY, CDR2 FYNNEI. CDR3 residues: CASRRAGTGILSNQPQHF. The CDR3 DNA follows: TGTGCCAGCAGGCGAGCCGGGACAGGGATCCTTAGCAATCAGCCCCAGCATTTT.

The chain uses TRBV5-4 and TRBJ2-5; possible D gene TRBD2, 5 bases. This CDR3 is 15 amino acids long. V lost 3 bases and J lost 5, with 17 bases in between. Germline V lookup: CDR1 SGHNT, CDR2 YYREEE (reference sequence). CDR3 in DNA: TGTGCCAGCAGCTGGACTCAAACTGTAGGGGAGACCCAGTACTTC. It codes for CASSWTQTVGETQYF.

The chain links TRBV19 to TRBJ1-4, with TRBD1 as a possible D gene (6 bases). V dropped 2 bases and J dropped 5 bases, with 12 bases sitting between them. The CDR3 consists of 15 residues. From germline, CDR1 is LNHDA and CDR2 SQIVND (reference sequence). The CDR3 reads CASSIRGGRNEKLFF. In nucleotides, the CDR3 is TGTGCCAGTAGTATAAGAGGGGGGAGGAATGAAAAACTGTTTTTT.

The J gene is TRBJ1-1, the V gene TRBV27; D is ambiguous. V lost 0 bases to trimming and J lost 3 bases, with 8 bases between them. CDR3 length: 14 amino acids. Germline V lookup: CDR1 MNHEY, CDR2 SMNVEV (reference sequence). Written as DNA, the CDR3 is TGTGCCAGCAGTTTATCGTTAGGGTACACTGAAGCTTTCTTT. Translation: CASSLSLGYTEAFF.

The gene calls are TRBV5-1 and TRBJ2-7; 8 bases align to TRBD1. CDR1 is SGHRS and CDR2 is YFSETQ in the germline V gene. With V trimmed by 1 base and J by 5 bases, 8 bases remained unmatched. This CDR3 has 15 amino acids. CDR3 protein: CASSLQGAYPDEQYF. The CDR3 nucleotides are TGCGCCAGCAGCTTGCAGGGGGCCTATCCCGACGAGCAGTACTTC. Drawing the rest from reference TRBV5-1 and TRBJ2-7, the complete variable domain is KAGVTQTPRYLIKTRGQQVTLSCSPISGHRSVSWYQQTPGQGLQFLFEYFSETQRNKGNFPGRFSGRQFSNSRSEMNVSTLELGDSALYLCASSLQGAYPDEQYFGPGTRLTVT.

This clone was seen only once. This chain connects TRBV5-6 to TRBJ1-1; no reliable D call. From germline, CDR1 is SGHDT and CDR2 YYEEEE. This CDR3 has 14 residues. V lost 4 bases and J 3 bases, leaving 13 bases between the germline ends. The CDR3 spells CASSVTYGDTEAFF. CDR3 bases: TGTGCCAGCAGCGTTACCTATGGAGACACTGAAGCTTTCTTT. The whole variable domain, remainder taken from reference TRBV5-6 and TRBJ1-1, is DAGVTQSPTHLIKTRGQQVTLRCSPKSGHDTVSWYQQALGQGPQFIFQYYEEEERQRGNFPDRFSGHQFPNYSSELNVNALLLGDSALYLCASSVTYGDTEAFFGQGTRLTVV.